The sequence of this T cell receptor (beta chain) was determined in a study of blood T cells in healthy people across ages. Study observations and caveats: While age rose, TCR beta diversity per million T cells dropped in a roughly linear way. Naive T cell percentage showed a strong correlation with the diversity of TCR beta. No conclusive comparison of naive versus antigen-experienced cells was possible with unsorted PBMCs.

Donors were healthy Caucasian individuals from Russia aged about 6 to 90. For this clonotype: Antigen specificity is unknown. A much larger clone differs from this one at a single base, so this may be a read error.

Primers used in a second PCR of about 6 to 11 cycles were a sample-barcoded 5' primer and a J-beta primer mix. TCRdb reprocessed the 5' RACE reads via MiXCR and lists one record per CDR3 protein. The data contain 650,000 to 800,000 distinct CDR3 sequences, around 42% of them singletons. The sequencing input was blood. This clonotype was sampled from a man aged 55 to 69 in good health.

This chain's CDR3 is CVSSVAPLGDGSYEQYF. DNA of the CDR3: TGTGTCAGCAGCGTAGCTCCACTTGGGGACGGGTCCTACGAGCAGTACTTC. The rearrangement joins TRBV9 to TRBJ2-7; D could derive from TRBD1 or TRBD2 (5 bases each). Looked up from germline, CDR1 is SGDLS and CDR2 is YYNGEE. CDR3 size: 17 residues.